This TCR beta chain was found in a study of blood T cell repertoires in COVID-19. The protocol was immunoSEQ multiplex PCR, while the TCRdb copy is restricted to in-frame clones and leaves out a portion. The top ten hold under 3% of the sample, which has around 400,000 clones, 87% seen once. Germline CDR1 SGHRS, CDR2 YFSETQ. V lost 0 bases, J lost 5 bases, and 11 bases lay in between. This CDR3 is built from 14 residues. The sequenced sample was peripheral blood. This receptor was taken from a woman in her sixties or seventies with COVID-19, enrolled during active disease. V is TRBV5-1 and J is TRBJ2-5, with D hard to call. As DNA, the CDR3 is TGCGCCAGCAGCTTGGAACCCGGCAGGGAGACCCAGTACTTC. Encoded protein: CASSLEPGRETQYF.